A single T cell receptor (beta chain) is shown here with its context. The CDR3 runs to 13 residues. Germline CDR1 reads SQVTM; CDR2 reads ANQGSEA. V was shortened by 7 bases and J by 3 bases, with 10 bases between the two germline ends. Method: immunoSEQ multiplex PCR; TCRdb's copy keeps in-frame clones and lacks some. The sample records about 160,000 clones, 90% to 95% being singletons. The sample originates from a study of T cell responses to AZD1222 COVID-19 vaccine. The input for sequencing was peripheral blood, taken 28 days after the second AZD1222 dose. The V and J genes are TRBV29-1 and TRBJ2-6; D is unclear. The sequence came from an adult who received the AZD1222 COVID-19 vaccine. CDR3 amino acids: CSAKWSGANVLTF. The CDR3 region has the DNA TGCAGCGCGAAATGGAGTGGGGCCAACGTCCTGACTTTC.